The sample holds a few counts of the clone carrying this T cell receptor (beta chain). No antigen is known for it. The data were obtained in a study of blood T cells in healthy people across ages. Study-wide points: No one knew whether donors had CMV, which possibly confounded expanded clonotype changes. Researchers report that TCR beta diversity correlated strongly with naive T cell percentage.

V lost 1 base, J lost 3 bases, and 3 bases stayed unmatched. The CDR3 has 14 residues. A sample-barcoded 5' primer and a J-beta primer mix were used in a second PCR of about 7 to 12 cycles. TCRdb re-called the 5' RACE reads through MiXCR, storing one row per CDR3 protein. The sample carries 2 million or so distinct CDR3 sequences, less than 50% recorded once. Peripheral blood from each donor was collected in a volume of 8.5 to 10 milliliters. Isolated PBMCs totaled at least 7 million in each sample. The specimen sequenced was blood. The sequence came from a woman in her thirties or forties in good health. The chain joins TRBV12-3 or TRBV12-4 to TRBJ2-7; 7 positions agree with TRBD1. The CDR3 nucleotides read TGTGCCAGCAGTTTAGTGGGACAGAACTACGAGCAGTACTTC. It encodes CASSLVGQNYEQYF.